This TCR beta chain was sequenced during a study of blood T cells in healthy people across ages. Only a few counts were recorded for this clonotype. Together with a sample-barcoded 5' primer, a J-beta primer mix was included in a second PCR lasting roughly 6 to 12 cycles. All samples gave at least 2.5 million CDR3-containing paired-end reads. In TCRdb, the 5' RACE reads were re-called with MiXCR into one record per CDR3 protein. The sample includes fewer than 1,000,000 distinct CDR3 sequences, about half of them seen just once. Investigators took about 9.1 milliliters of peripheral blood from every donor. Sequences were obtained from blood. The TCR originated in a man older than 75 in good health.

The DNA for the CDR3 is TGTGCCAGCACCCAACGACGGGATGGCTACACCTTC. Residues: CASTQRRDGYTF. The rearrangement links TRBV6-2 or TRBV6-3 to TRBJ1-2; D gene unclear. Trimming pared 7 bases from V and 6 bases from J, leaving 12 bases between. The CDR3 is made up of 12 amino acids. Germline V gene data show CDR1 as MNHEY and CDR2 as SVGEGT.